One and the same sample provided the 14 T cell receptor beta chains below, sequenced in a study of blood T cell repertoires in COVID-19. The assay was immunoSEQ multiplex PCR, and TCRdb's table has in-frame clones only and misses some. The table has roughly 60,000 clones, more than 80% seen once. Sequencing input: peripheral blood. The receptors were sampled from an elderly woman with active COVID-19.

The V call is TRBV9, the J call TRBJ2-3; D unclear. This CDR3 comprises 15 residues. CDR1 and CDR2 (germline): SGDLS, YYNGEE. The V and J ends lost 0 bases and 0 bases respectively, with 8 bases between them. The CDR3 DNA reads TGTGCCAGCAGCGTAGTGAGCACTAGCACAGATACGCAGTATTTT. Residues: CASSVVSTSTDTQYF.

The rearrangement links TRBV19 to TRBJ1-6, with 8 bases matching TRBD1. Germline assignment: CDR1 LNHDA and CDR2 SQIVND (reference sequence). V lost 7 bases, J lost 8 bases, and 13 bases stayed unmatched. This CDR3 is 16 amino acids long. The CDR3 loop reads CASTPSAAGGDSPLHF. In DNA form, the CDR3 reads TGTGCCAGTACCCCTTCGGCGGCAGGGGGCGATTCACCCCTCCACTTT.

This chain joins TRBV2 and TRBJ1-4, with D unresolved. The CDR3 consists of 12 residues. Germline loops: CDR1 SNHLY, CDR2 FYNNEI. V was cut by 4 bases and J by 9 bases, with 9 bases left in between. The CDR3 bases are TGTGCCAGCAGTGTAGACTGGCAAAAACTGTTTTTT. It translates to CASSVDWQKLFF.

This clone was seen a single time. The rearrangement links TRBV18 to TRBJ2-5; perhaps TRBD1 as D (6 bases). The CDR3 has 14 amino acids. The V end was cut by 2 bases, the J end by 6 bases, with 13 bases between. Germline values: CDR1 KGHSH, CDR2 LQKENI. The CDR3 DNA sequence: TGTGCCAGCTCACCAGTCAGGGGTGGAAAGACCCAGTACTTC. It is translated as CASSPVRGGKTQYF.

The chain carries TRBV5-1 and TRBJ2-5; 11 positions agree with TRBD1. Looked up from germline, CDR1 is SGHRS and CDR2 is YFSETQ. The CDR3 is 16 residues long. V shed 4 bases, J shed 2 bases, and the junction held 7 bases outside the gene matches. The CDR3 is CASSPSWDRGQETQYF. In DNA, the CDR3 is TGCGCCAGCAGCCCAAGCTGGGACAGGGGGCAAGAGACCCAGTACTTC.

The CDR3 nucleotides read TGTGCCAGTAGTCCGTACAGGGGGGGTATGAGCAATCAGCCCCAGCATTTT. It translates to CASSPYRGGMSNQPQHF. The chain recombines TRBV19 with TRBJ1-5, with 8 bases fitting TRBD1. Germline lookup yields CDR1 LNHDA and CDR2 SQIVND (reference sequence). The ends lost 5 bases at V and 1 base at J; junction bases unmatched: 10. CDR3 length: 17 residues.

This sequence joins TRBV7-6 and TRBJ2-3, with a possible D match to TRBD2 (6 bases). Trimming cost V 2 bases and J 1 base, with 10 bases left between them. CDR1 SGHVS and CDR2 FNYEAQ come from the germline V gene. The CDR3 runs 15 residues. This chain's CDR3 is CASSLMASGTDTQYF. The CDR3 nucleotides read TGTGCCAGCAGCTTAATGGCTAGCGGCACAGATACGCAGTATTTT.

The chain links TRBV28 to TRBJ2-3; TRBD1 agrees at 7 bases. J was trimmed by 0 bases and V by 2 bases; bases with no gene match: 2. This CDR3 is built from 15 residues. The germline gives CDR1 MDHEN, CDR2 SYDVKM. The DNA of the CDR3 is TGTGCCAGCAGTTTAAGACAGGGAAGCACAGATACGCAGTATTTT. This sequence encodes CASSLRQGSTDTQYF.

This chain connects TRBV19 to TRBJ1-6; TRBD1 might be the D (5 bases). CDR1 and CDR2 from the germline V gene are LNHDA and SQIVND (reference sequence). The CDR3 runs 16 residues. V was clipped by 10 bases and J by 0 bases, with 16 bases between them. The CDR3 coding sequence is TGTGCCACTCAACAGGACGCGAGCTCCTATAATTCACCCCTCCACTTT. Amino acids: CATQQDASSYNSPLHF.

The chain is built from TRBV19 and TRBJ2-5, with D possibly matching TRBD1 (6 bases). V was cut by 4 bases and J by 3 bases, with 15 bases left in between. Germline V gene sequence: CDR1 LNHDA, CDR2 SQIVND (reference sequence). CDR3 length equals 15 residues. The CDR3 spells CASSRNRVLEETQYF. The CDR3 bases are TGTGCCAGTAGTAGAAACAGGGTTTTGGAAGAGACCCAGTACTTC.

CDR3 loop: CASSTDRGLGTEAFF. Here the CDR3 DNA reads TGCGCCAGCAGCACCGACAGGGGGCTGGGCACTGAAGCTTTCTTT. The rearrangement uses TRBV5-1 and TRBJ1-1, with 10 bases identical to TRBD1. The germline V gene encodes CDR1 SGHRS and CDR2 YFSETQ. Trimming cost V 4 bases and J 4 bases; bases outside gene matches: 7. CDR3 length: 15 residues. Variable domain in full (rest from reference TRBV5-1 and TRBJ1-1): KAGVTQTPRYLIKTRGQQVTLSCSPISGHRSVSWYQQTPGQGLQFLFEYFSETQRNKGNFPGRFSGRQFSNSRSEMNVSTLELGDSALYLCASSTDRGLGTEAFFGQGTRLTVV.

This clone was detected only once. This chain joins TRBV28 and TRBJ2-4; unclear D gene. The CDR3 has 16 residues. V was pared by 2 bases and J by 8 bases, with 19 bases between. Germline loops: CDR1 MDHEN, CDR2 SYDVKM. The chain's CDR3 is CASSLRPTGVKYIQYF. CDR3 nucleotides: TGTGCCAGCAGTTTACGTCCTACCGGAGTAAAATACATTCAGTACTTC.

The chain joins TRBV6-1 to TRBJ2-2; 10 bases are a match to TRBD2. The V and J ends lost 3 bases and 1 base, in that order; junction bases with no gene match: 5. The CDR3 is made up of 17 amino acids. Per germline, CDR1 MNHNS and CDR2 SASEGT. CDR3 DNA sequence: TGTGCCAGCAGTGATGGTGGACTAGCGGAGAACACCGGGGAGCTGTTTTTT. This sequence encodes CASSDGGLAENTGELFF.

The chain recombines TRBV2 with TRBJ1-1; D is uncertain. V was trimmed by 4 bases and J by 3 bases, leaving 12 bases between them. The CDR3 loop spans 14 amino acids. The germline gives CDR1 SNHLY, CDR2 FYNNEI. The CDR3 bases are TGTGCCAGCAGTGTCACGGGATCGGACACTGAAGCTTTCTTT. Translation gives CASSVTGSDTEAFF.